This TCR beta chain stems from a study of blood T cell repertoires in COVID-19. Whole-study context: In each case, the material was cDNA or gDNA derived from T cells, B-cell-depleted T cells, or PBMCs.

The germline V gene encodes CDR1 MNHNS and CDR2 SASEGT. CDR3 length: 12 amino acids. V was cut by 3 bases and J by 3 bases, with 6 bases left in between. Authors' analysis steps: Counts of nucleated cells, estimated from reference gene primer amplification, were obtained. Only in-frame clones appear in the TCRdb table, and some are missing; sequencing was by immunoSEQ multiplex PCR. V, J and clone size derive from that table, while D and trimming were established from the DNA sequence. The sample lists more than 90,000 clones, around four fifths seen once, with around 8% in the top ten. The rearrangement links TRBV6-1 to TRBJ2-7; D might be TRBD2 (6 bases). The clonotype originates from a man aged 65 to 85 with acute or convalescent COVID-19. Sequencing was done on a sample of peripheral blood. The CDR3 nucleotides are TGTGCCAGCAGTGAGCGGGGCTACGAGCAGTACTTC. The encoded protein is CASSERGYEQYF.